This note documents a single T cell receptor (beta chain) sequence. Under the authors' procedure: How many nucleated cells were present was estimated from reference gene primer amplification. Profiled with immunoSEQ multiplex PCR; TCRdb holds only in-frame clones, not every one. V and J calls and clone size come straight from that table; D and trimming were deduced from the DNA. The data contain tens of thousands of clones, 85% to 90% of them singletons. This record belongs to a study of blood T cell repertoires in COVID-19. In the study overall: Samples came from the United States, Italy and Spain, spanning acute and convalescent COVID-19. From T cells, B-cell-depleted T cells, or PBMCs came the material, which was cDNA or gDNA.

Between the trimmed V and J ends, which lost 4 bases and 2 bases, there was a span of 23 bases. CDR3 length: 18 amino acids. The V gene's germline CDR1 is SGHVS and CDR2 FQNEAQ. The rearrangement uses TRBV7-8 and TRBJ1-1, with D hard to call. Source material: peripheral blood. The clonotype was recovered from a man in his fifties or sixties with acute or convalescent COVID-19. The CDR3 sequence: CASSSGFLGSTFNTEAFF. CDR3 in DNA: TGTGCCAGCAGCTCCGGCTTCCTAGGCAGCACATTTAACACTGAAGCTTTCTTT.